The rows below give T cell receptor beta chains drawn from one sample of a study of identical twins. In TCRdb, the 5' RACE reads were re-called with MiXCR into one record per CDR3 protein. This table holds fewer than 250,000 distinct CDR3 sequences, approximately 9% found once. Sequencing was carried out using memory (CD45RO+) T cells sorted from blood. Receptors originate from a young woman in good health. Both conserved end residues are part of each CDR3. A D gene is named only where the DNA matches it firmly. Size values are once, few and many counts, or a class for expanded clones, and some rows have none.

- TRBJ2-7 - TRBV11-2 TGTGCCAGCAGCTTAGGGTCTGAAGACTCCTACCAGTACTTC CASSLGSEDSYQYF
- TRBJ1-2 - TRBV7-9 TGTGCCAGCAGCCCGGACCCTAAGACCTATGGCTACACCTTC CASSPDPKTYGYTF
few TRBJ2-5 TRBD2 TRBV20-1 TGCAGTGCCCCACTAGCGGGGGCGGGGGAGACCCAGTACTTC CSAPLAGAGETQYF
many TRBJ2-2 - TRBV7-8 TGTGCCAGCAGCTGGCCCAGGCGTCTAAGCACCGGGGAGCTGTTTTTT CASSWPRRLSTGELFF
few TRBJ1-5 - TRBV5-5 TGTGCCAGCAGCTTGGCCTCGGGGAATCAGCCCCAGCATTTT CASSLASGNQPQHF
many TRBJ2-3 TRBD2 TRBV29-1 TGCAGCGCCCGTGGACTAGCGGGAGATCCAGATACGCAGTATTTT CSARGLAGDPDTQYF
- TRBJ2-5 - TRBV7-2 TGTGCCAGCAGCTTCGGGACGGGACAAGAGACCCAGTACTTC CASSFGTGQETQYF
few TRBJ2-3 TRBD2 TRBV2 TGTGCCAGCAGTAGGACTAGCCCGACAGATACGCAGTATTTT CASSRTSPTDTQYF
- TRBJ2-1 - TRBV5-6 TGTGCCAGCAGCTTTTATACGAGGTACAATGAGCAGTTCTTC CASSFYTRYNEQFF
few TRBJ1-1 - TRBV7-2 TGTGCCAGCAGCTTACCAGCCTCGGACAGAGCTTTCTTT CASSLPASDRAFF
few TRBJ1-6 - TRBV7-9 TGTGCCAGCAGCAACCATCAACAGGGAGGAAATTCACCCCTCCACTTT CASSNHQQGGNSPLHF